Listed here are 5 T cell receptor beta chains from one sample, sequenced in a study of regulatory T cells in long-lasting Graves disease. As to time point: persistent/refractory GD, antithyroid drugs over 5 years with positive TRAb. The TCR library used RNA extracted from PBMCs. Arm-PCR of CDR3 regions and iRepertoire HTBI primers were the basis on which TCR beta libraries were built. MiXCR, run by TCRdb on the multiplex PCR reads, gives a single entry per CDR3 protein. Of 310,000 or so distinct CDR3 sequences listed, 20% are singletons. The material sequenced was peripheral blood mononuclear cells (PBMCs), taken when the disease was refractory, from a patient treated with antithyroid drugs. The receptors were sampled from a female donor with Graves disease.

This clonotype came up a few times. CDR3 protein: CASSGYTGMDTGELFF. The CDR3 DNA reads as TGTGCCAGCAGCGGATATACAGGGATGGACACCGGGGAGCTGTTTTTT. The V and J genes are TRBV9 and TRBJ2-2; D may be TRBD1 (6 bases). CDR1 SGDLS and CDR2 YYNGEE come from the germline V gene. V was trimmed by 3 bases and J by 3 bases, leaving 15 bases between them. The CDR3 runs to 16 residues. Full variable domain (outside the CDR3, taken from reference TRBV9 and TRBJ2-2): DSGVTQTPKHLITATGQRVTLRCSPRSGDLSVYWYQQSLDQGLQFLIQYYNGEERAKGNILERFSAQQFPDLHSELNLSSLELGDSALYFCASSGYTGMDTGELFFGEGSRLTVL.

This chain links TRBV27 with TRBJ2-1; D possibly uses TRBD1 or TRBD2 (7 bases each). CDR1 MNHEY and CDR2 SMNVEV come from the germline V gene (reference sequence). V lost 6 bases to trimming and J lost 4 bases, with 22 bases between them. This CDR3 comprises 17 residues. The CDR3 reads CASRGGLRDRDYNEQFF. CDR3 sequence (DNA): TGTGCCAGCAGGGGGGGGCTTAGGGACAGAGATTACAATGAGCAGTTCTTC.

This clonotype was seen a few times. The J gene is TRBJ2-3, the V gene TRBV6-1; 7 nucleotides line up with TRBD2. With V trimmed by 5 bases and J by 6 bases, 8 bases remained unmatched. Germline assignment: CDR1 MNHNS and CDR2 SASEGT. The CDR3 contains 14 residues. CDR3 in DNA: TGTGCCAGCAGTAAGGGACTACCCTCGGATACGCAGTATTTT. Protein sequence: CASSKGLPSDTQYF.

J is TRBJ1-6 and V is TRBV7-3; D possibly corresponds to TRBD1 (6 bases). Germline CDR1 is SGHTA and CDR2 is FQGTGA. V lost 5 bases to trimming and J lost 2 bases, with 13 bases between them. The CDR3 has 16 residues. CDR3 in DNA: TGTGCCAGCAGCCACCACAGGGTTACCTATAATTCACCCCTCCACTTT. It translates to CASSHHRVTYNSPLHF.

Points on this clonotype: The junction and the germline gene differ at one end; a read error may be behind it. The chain combines TRBV11-2 with TRBJ1-2; D is uncertain. Germline V gene sequence: CDR1 SGHAT, CDR2 FQNNGV. The CDR3 spans 12 residues. CDR3 DNA: TGTGCCAGCAGCTTAGAAAGCTATGGCCACACCTTC. Translating it yields CASSLESYGHTF.